This TCR beta chain derives from a study of cytomegalovirus exposure and HLA in healthy donors. Across the study: A data release that came early held approximately 85 million unique TCRs from HLA-typed donors. Findings and caveats of the study: V- and J-gene trimming of TCR beta was linked (in a later analysis) to a missense DCLRE1C variant. Several of the most significant clusters appeared, in a later analysis, to be linked to common viral pathogens.

Trimming removed 6 bases from V and 7 bases from J; junction bases left unmatched: 5. Per germline, CDR1 MNHEY and CDR2 SVGAGI. The CDR3 covers 15 residues. PCR amplification relied on 60 Vbeta primers (plus 13 Jbeta primers). This table comes from immunoSEQ multiplex PCR, and its TCRdb copy is limited to in-frame clones, with some not included. The sample carries roughly 290,000 clones, approximately 90% recorded once. In the case of this clone: Its antigen is undetermined.

The clonotype comes from a young woman in good health and CMV-seronegative. The chain is built from TRBV6-5 and TRBJ2-5; 16 bases are a match to TRBD2. Material: PBMCs. The CDR3 region has the DNA TGTGCCAGCAGAGCGGGGACTAGCGGGGGGGGGACCCAGTACTTC. Translation gives CASRAGTSGGGTQYF.